What follows is one T cell receptor (beta chain) and its context. The protocol was immunoSEQ multiplex PCR, while the TCRdb copy is restricted to in-frame clones and leaves out a portion. This table holds 37,000 or so clones, more than 70% found once. These data come from a study of lymphopenia after photon versus proton radiotherapy. This CDR3 has 15 residues. V trimming: 6 bases; J trimming: 3 bases; junction bases outside the gene matches: 6. From germline, CDR1 is SEHNR and CDR2 FQNEAQ (reference sequence). The clonotype comes from a man between 45 and 60 years old with gastric cancer. The sequencing used peripheral blood, collected from a patient treated with photon-based radiotherapy. V is TRBV7-9 and J is TRBJ2-2, with 8 nucleotides matching TRBD2. This CDR3 reads CASSEVAGYTGELFF. Written as DNA, the CDR3 is TGTGCCAGCAGTGAGGTAGCGGGGTACACCGGGGAGCTGTTTTTT.